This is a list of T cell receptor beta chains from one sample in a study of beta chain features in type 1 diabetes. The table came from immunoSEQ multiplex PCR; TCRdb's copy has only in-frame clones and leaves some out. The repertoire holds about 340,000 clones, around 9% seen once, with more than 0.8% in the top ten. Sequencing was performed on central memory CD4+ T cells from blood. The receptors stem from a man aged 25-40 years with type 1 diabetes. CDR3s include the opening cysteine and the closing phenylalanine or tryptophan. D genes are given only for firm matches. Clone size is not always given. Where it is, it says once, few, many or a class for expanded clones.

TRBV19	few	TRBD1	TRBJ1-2	TGTGCCAGCAATTCTTATGTCGGACAGGGAGCTGGCTACACCTTC	CASNSYVGQGAGYTF
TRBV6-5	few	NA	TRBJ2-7	TGTGCCAGCAGTTGGAGTTCACTAGGTTCCTCCTACGAGCAGTACTTC	CASSWSSLGSSYEQYF
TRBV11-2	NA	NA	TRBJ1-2	TGTGCCAGCAGCCATACCGGGACTAGACTGATACGGGGCTACACCTTC	CASSHTGTRLIRGYTF
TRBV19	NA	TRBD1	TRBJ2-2	TGTGCCATCAGTCAGGGGGCTAACACCGGGGAGCTGTTTTTT	CAISQGANTGELFF
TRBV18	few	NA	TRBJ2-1	TGTGCCAGCTCACCTATCCAAGACAATGAGCAGTTCTTC	CASSPIQDNEQFF
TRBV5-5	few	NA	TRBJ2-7	TGTGCCAGCAGCTTGGAAGGGGGTTCTGTCGAGCAGTACTTC	CASSLEGGSVEQYF
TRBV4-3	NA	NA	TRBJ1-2	TGCGCCAGCAGCCAAGACGACAGCTTGTATGGCTACACCTTC	CASSQDDSLYGYTF
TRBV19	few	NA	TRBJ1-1	TGTGCCAGTAGTAATCTTGGGGACACGACTGAAGCTTTCTTT	CASSNLGDTTEAFF
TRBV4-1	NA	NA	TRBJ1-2	TGCGCCAGCAGCCAAGCAGGGACGGTGACCTATAACTATGGCTACACCTTC	CASSQAGTVTYNYGYTF
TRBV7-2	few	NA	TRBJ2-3	TGTGCCAGCAGGAGGGCCGGGACCACGCAGTATTTT	CASRRAGTTQYF
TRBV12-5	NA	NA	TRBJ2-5	TGTGCTAGTGGTTTGGACGAGACCCAGTACTTC	CASGLDETQYF
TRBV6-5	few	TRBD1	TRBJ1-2	TGTGCCAGCAGCCCAGACAGGGGGCGATCCTATGGCTACACCTTC	CASSPDRGRSYGYTF
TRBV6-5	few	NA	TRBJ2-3	TGTGCCAGCAGTTACTCGAGTACGGGGACAGATACGCAGTATTTT	CASSYSSTGTDTQYF
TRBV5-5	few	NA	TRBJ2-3	TGTGCCAGCAGCCGGGACACCACAGATACGCAGTATTTT	CASSRDTTDTQYF
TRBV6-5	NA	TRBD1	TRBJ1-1	TGTGCCAGCAGTCACAGGGGAGAAACTGAAGCTTTCTTT	CASSHRGETEAFF
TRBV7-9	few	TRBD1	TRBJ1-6	TGTGCCAGCAGCTTAGCTTCCAGGGGGGCCACCCTCCACTTT	CASSLASRGATLHF
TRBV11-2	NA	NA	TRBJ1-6	TGTGCCAGCAGCTTGATCTCCTATAATTCACCCCTCCACTTT	CASSLISYNSPLHF
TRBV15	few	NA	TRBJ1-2	TGTGCCACCAGCTCAGGGGCGGGTGGCTACACCTTC	CATSSGAGGYTF
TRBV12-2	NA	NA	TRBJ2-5	TGTGCAAGTCGCTTTGCGGCAGGGTTCCAAGAGACCCAGTACTTC	CASRFAAGFQETQYF
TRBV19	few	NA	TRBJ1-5	TGTGCCAGTAGTATGACCGCGAATCAGCCCCAGCATTTT	CASSMTANQPQHF
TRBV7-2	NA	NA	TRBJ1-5	TGTGCCAGCAGCTTAAAGGCGGGTCAGCCCCAGCATTTT	CASSLKAGQPQHF
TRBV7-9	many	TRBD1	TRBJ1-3	TGTGCCAGCAGCTTATCGACAGGGTTGGGAAACACCATATATTTT	CASSLSTGLGNTIYF
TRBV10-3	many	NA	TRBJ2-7	TGTGCCATCAGTGAGGGGGCCGAGCAGTACTTC	CAISEGAEQYF
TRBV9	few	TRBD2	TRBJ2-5	TGTGCCAGCAGCCTAGCGACTAGCGGGGGGCAAGAGACCCAGTACTTC	CASSLATSGGQETQYF
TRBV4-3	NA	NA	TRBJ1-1	TGCGCCAGCAGCCAAGCACCGAACACTGAAGCTTTCTTT	CASSQAPNTEAFF
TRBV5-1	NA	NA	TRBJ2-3	TGCGCCAGCAGCTTGGTGTTCGGGTCAGGGGGCACAGATACGCAGTATTTT	CASSLVFGSGGTDTQYF
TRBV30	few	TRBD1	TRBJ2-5	TGTGCCTGCTCCGGACAGGTCCAAGAGACCCAGTACTTC	CACSGQVQETQYF